These 26 T cell receptor beta chains were all obtained from the same sample, sequenced in a study of control samples from healthy donors and cancer patients. Repertoires were generated with immunoSEQ multiplex PCR, while TCRdb's copy carries only in-frame clones and drops some. This sample carries roughly 120,000 clones, 88% of them seen once, and the ten largest clones take 2% to 2.5%. Sequencing used blood. These TCRs come from a woman aged 70-85 years in good health.

This clone was counted only a few times. The chain joins TRBV7-2 to TRBJ1-5; TRBD1 might be the D (6 bases). CDR1 is SGHTA and CDR2 is FQGNSA in the germline V gene. This CDR3 comprises 14 residues. Trimming removed 5 bases from V and 3 bases from J, with 11 bases in between. The CDR3 protein is CASSLTGSNQPQHF. DNA for the CDR3: TGTGCCAGCAGCCTTACAGGGTCCAATCAGCCCCAGCATTTT.

This chain uses TRBV11-2 with TRBJ2-1; D call uncertain. The germline V gene encodes CDR1 SGHAT and CDR2 FQNNGV. V lost 0 bases and J lost 8, with 11 bases in between. The CDR3 totals 14 residues. For the CDR3, the DNA is TGTGCCAGCAGCTTAGATCACCCTTGGGATGAGCAGTTCTTC. It translates to CASSLDHPWDEQFF. Filled out from reference TRBV11-2 and TRBJ2-1, the complete variable domain reads EAGVAQSPRYKIIEKRQSVAFWCNPISGHATLYWYQQILGQGPKLLIQFQNNGVVDDSQLPKDRFSAERLKGVDSTLKIQPAKLEDSAVYLCASSLDHPWDEQFFGPGTRLTVL.

This clone showed up just once. The chain joins TRBV19 to TRBJ1-4, with 7 positions matching TRBD1. CDR1 is LNHDA, CDR2 SQIVND, per germline (reference sequence). J lost 4 bases, V lost 6 bases, and 11 bases had no gene match. There are 16 residues in the CDR3. CDR3: CASRNRGLGFNEKLFF. CDR3 coding DNA: TGTGCCAGTAGGAACAGGGGACTGGGATTTAATGAAAAACTGTTTTTT.

This chain joins TRBV7-8 and TRBJ1-2; 7 nucleotides line up with TRBD1. The CDR3 has 15 amino acids. Losses at the gene ends were 4 bases for V and 8 bases for J; bases not matched to a gene: 13. CDR1 and CDR2 from the germline V gene are SGHVS and FQNEAQ. In nucleotides, the CDR3 is TGTGCCAGCAGCTCAGACAGGGCACAGAGCCGGGGCTACACCTTC. Translating it yields CASSSDRAQSRGYTF.

The rearrangement uses TRBV9 and TRBJ2-1, with 8 bases aligning to TRBD2. V lost 4 bases and J lost 4; bases outside the gene matches: 7. The CDR3 runs to 15 residues. Germline lookup yields CDR1 SGDLS and CDR2 YYNGEE. CDR3 protein: CASSTRGALYNEQFF. The DNA of the CDR3 is TGTGCCAGCAGCACGCGGGGGGCCCTTTACAATGAGCAGTTCTTC. The variable domain in full, with the rest retrieved from reference TRBV9 and TRBJ2-1, is DSGVTQTPKHLITATGQRVTLRCSPRSGDLSVYWYQQSLDQGLQFLIQYYNGEERAKGNILERFSAQQFPDLHSELNLSSLELGDSALYFCASSTRGALYNEQFFGPGTRLTVL.

This clone appeared a single time. The rearrangement joins TRBV5-4 to TRBJ1-1, with 8 nucleotides matching TRBD1. Looked up from germline, CDR1 is SGHNT and CDR2 is YYREEE (reference sequence). This CDR3 region has 15 residues. Unmatched junction bases numbered 7, after V lost 2 bases and J lost 4 bases. CDR3 region: CASSFPGQGGTEAFF. CDR3 nucleotide sequence: TGTGCCAGCAGCTTCCCTGGACAGGGCGGCACTGAAGCTTTCTTT.

The V gene is TRBV21-1, the J gene TRBJ1-2. TRBV21-1 corresponds to a pseudogene. This CDR3 is 15 amino acids long. The CDR3 protein is CASSPRDFRNYGYTF. Written as DNA, the CDR3 is TGTGCCAGCAGCCCCCGGGACTTTCGTAACTATGGCTACACCTTC.

V usage is TRBV6-7 and J usage is TRBJ2-7, with TRBD1 as a possible D gene (6 bases). TRBV6-7 is treated as an ORF (open reading frame) with a function not yet certain. The ends were cut back, 2 bases at V and 0 bases at J, with 8 bases in the middle. CDR3 length: 14 residues. The CDR3 loop is CASSYAGVSYEQYF. CDR3 DNA sequence: TGTGCCAGCAGTTACGCAGGGGTCTCCTACGAGCAGTACTTC.

This chain uses TRBV20-1 with TRBJ2-7, with 9 bases identical to TRBD1. CDR3 size: 14 residues. Germline CDR1 and CDR2: DFQATT and SNEGSKA (reference sequence). Germline trimming cut 3 bases from V and 4 bases from J; bases unmatched to any gene: 7. The CDR3 region is CSASGLDRGYEQYF. DNA of the CDR3: TGCAGTGCTAGTGGCCTGGACAGGGGATACGAGCAGTACTTC.

The V gene is TRBV5-1, the J gene TRBJ2-3, with 9 bases matching TRBD2. From germline, CDR1 is SGHRS and CDR2 YFSETQ. J lost 5 bases, V lost 4 bases, and 14 bases had no gene match. The CDR3 is 17 amino acids. CDR3 amino acids: CASSPGYSGGRGDTQYF. DNA for the CDR3: TGCGCCAGCAGCCCGGGTTATAGCGGGGGCCGGGGAGATACGCAGTATTTT.

For the CDR3, the DNA is TGTGCCGGCACCCCCGGCGGGTTAACACCCCTCCACTTT. Translation: CAGTPGGLTPLHF. V and J are TRBV2 and TRBJ1-6; no firm D call. V was trimmed by 11 bases and J by 11 bases, leaving 19 bases between them. This CDR3 contains 13 residues. CDR1 is SNHLY, CDR2 FYNNEI, per germline.

With respect to this clone: This CDR3 is also generated by other DNA sequences in the sample. The J gene is TRBJ2-3, the V gene TRBV19, with D perhaps matching TRBD2 (5 bases). The germline V gene encodes CDR1 LNHDA and CDR2 SQIVND (reference sequence). The CDR3 covers 15 residues. Trimming left V 5 bases short and J 0 bases short, with 12 bases between. The CDR3 nucleotides read TGTGCCAGTAGTCCCCGGGGATCTAGCACAGATACGCAGTATTTT. It encodes CASSPRGSSTDTQYF.

This clone was counted only a few times. DNA of the CDR3: TGCGCCAGCAGCTTGACAGGGGGATCTAATGAAAAACTGTTTTTT. It encodes CASSLTGGSNEKLFF. This chain links TRBV5-1 with TRBJ1-4, with 8 bases lining up with TRBD1. The V segment lost 1 base and the J segment 3 bases; nucleotides outside the gene matches: 2. This CDR3 region has 15 residues. CDR1 SGHRS and CDR2 YFSETQ come from the germline V gene.

The rearrangement uses TRBV6-5 and TRBJ2-7, with 10 positions matching TRBD1. The junction had 5 bases not matched to a gene; V was cut back by 6 bases and J by 3 bases. This CDR3 is 14 amino acids long. Germline lookup yields CDR1 MNHEY and CDR2 SVGAGI. The CDR3 bases are TGTGCCAGCAGAAGGACAGGGGGGGGCTACGAGCAGTACTTC. Translating it yields CASRRTGGGYEQYF.

CDR3 bases: TGTGCAAGTCGCCGACAGGCATTGGGGGAAAAACTGTTTTTT. It translates to CASRRQALGEKLFF. This sequence joins TRBV12-2 and TRBJ1-4; the table's D call, TRBD1, was not checked against the DNA. TRBV12-2 is shown as a pseudogene. The CDR3 is 14 amino acids.

The gene calls are TRBV5-1 and TRBJ1-3; unclear D gene. There are 15 residues in the CDR3. V lost 4 bases and J 4 bases, leaving 15 bases between the germline ends. The V gene's germline CDR1 is SGHRS and CDR2 YFSETQ. CDR3 residues: CASSQRAAAGNTIYF. The CDR3, as DNA: TGCGCCAGCAGCCAGCGGGCCGCTGCCGGAAACACCATATATTTT.

J is TRBJ2-3 and V is TRBV4-3; the match to TRBD1 covers 7 bases. Germline V CDR1 and CDR2: LGHNA, YSLEER. The CDR3 length is 14 residues. The ends lost 3 bases at V and 4 bases at J; junction bases unmatched: 4. The CDR3 DNA follows: TGCGCCAGCAGCCAGAACAGGGGTGCAGATACGCAGTATTTT. The encoded protein is CASSQNRGADTQYF.

The chain carries TRBV7-3 and TRBJ2-5; D uncertain. With 2 bases removed from V and 1 base from J, the gap between germline ends came to 5 bases. Germline CDR1 reads SGHTA; CDR2 reads FQGTGA. The CDR3 totals 13 residues. The chain's CDR3 is CASSLLSQETQYF. Written as DNA, the CDR3 is TGTGCCAGCAGCTTATTGTCCCAAGAGACCCAGTACTTC. The whole variable domain, filled in from reference TRBV7-3 and TRBJ2-5, reads GAGVSQTPSNKVTEKGKYVELRCDPISGHTALYWYRQSLGQGPEFLIYFQGTGAADDSGLPNDRFFAVRPEGSVSTLKIQRTERGDSAVYLCASSLLSQETQYFGPGTRLLVL.

This rearrangement joins TRBV12-3 or TRBV12-4 to TRBJ1-2, with 7 bases fitting TRBD1. V lost 8 bases and J lost 8; bases outside the gene matches: 5. The CDR3 is 11 residues long. The CDR3: CASEGARGYTF. The CDR3 DNA follows: TGTGCCAGCGAGGGGGCGCGCGGCTACACCTTC.

The V gene is TRBV4-1, the J gene TRBJ2-5; 12 nucleotides match TRBD2. Germline values: CDR1 MGHRA, CDR2 YSYEKL. This CDR3 spans 17 amino acids. V lost 0 bases to trimming and J lost 4 bases; unmatched junction nucleotides: 6. CDR3 in amino acids: CASSQDPSGGVRETQYF. CDR3 DNA sequence: TGCGCCAGCAGCCAAGATCCTAGCGGGGGGGTCCGAGAGACCCAGTACTTC.

The chain employs TRBV11-2 and TRBJ1-1, with D perhaps matching TRBD1 (6 bases). Between the trimmed V and J ends, which lost 11 bases and 3 bases, there was a span of 16 bases. This CDR3 has 13 residues. Germline assignment: CDR1 SGHAT and CDR2 FQNNGV. The CDR3: CAGGPRWDTEAFF. The CDR3 DNA sequence: TGTGCCGGGGGGCCGCGCTGGGACACTGAAGCTTTCTTT.

The chain is built from TRBV19 and TRBJ2-7; 11 nucleotides agree with TRBD2. Trimming at V came to 5 bases and at J to 2 bases, leaving 11 bases not matched to a gene. The CDR3 is 17 amino acids. Germline-derived CDR1 and CDR2 are LNHDA and SQIVND (reference sequence). The CDR3 spells CASSVLAGTSGPYEQYF. Written as DNA, the CDR3 is TGTGCCAGTAGTGTCCTCGCCGGGACTAGCGGCCCCTACGAGCAGTACTTC.

CDR3 sequence (DNA): TGTGCCAGCAGTTTGGACAACATCCTTGAAAAACTGTTTTTT. This encodes CASSLDNILEKLFF. The chain combines TRBV6-5 with TRBJ1-4; tentatively, D is TRBD1 (5 bases). V dropped 4 bases and J dropped 7 bases, with 13 bases sitting between them. Germline lookup yields CDR1 MNHEY and CDR2 SVGAGI. The CDR3 length is 14 residues.

The CDR3: CASSLTGSGEQFF. The CDR3 coding sequence is TGTGCCAGCAGCCTCACAGGGAGTGGTGAGCAGTTCTTC. This rearrangement joins TRBV3-1 (or the pseudogene TRBV3-2) to TRBJ2-1; D is possibly TRBD1 (6 bases). This CDR3 comprises 13 residues. The germline V gene has CDR1 LGHDT and CDR2 YNNKEL (reference sequence). V lost 4 bases, J lost 9 bases, and 13 bases lay in between.

The chain joins TRBV2 to TRBJ1-5, with TRBD1 matching over 9 bases. The CDR3 loop spans 14 amino acids. Germline trimming cut 7 bases from V and 7 bases from J; bases unmatched to any gene: 8. Germline V gene lookup returns CDR1 SNHLY and CDR2 FYNNEI. The CDR3 loop is CASIQQGAGQPQHF. The DNA for the CDR3 is TGTGCCAGCATCCAACAGGGGGCTGGGCAGCCCCAGCATTTT.

The CDR3 protein is CASSLVSNYGYTF. For the CDR3, the DNA is TGTGCCAGCAGCCTCGTCTCTAACTATGGCTACACCTTC. This chain uses TRBV6-6 with TRBJ1-2; D remains unclear. Per germline, CDR1 MNHNY and CDR2 SVGAGI (reference sequence). CDR3 length: 13 amino acids. Deletions cut 6 bases from V and 0 bases from J, with 8 bases between.